What follows describes a single T cell receptor (beta chain). Its antigen is not known. Separate alpha and beta amplification began at the second PCR step. CMV status came from CD4+ IFNgamma after overnight CMV lysate stimulation. The beta constant-region primer was an equimolar mix of two oligonucleotides covering TRBC1 and TRBC2. Nested alpha and beta constant-region primers with the SP2 primer drove four PCR rounds on ligated cDNA. TCRdb reanalysed the UMI-ligation and nested PCR reads using MiXCR and keeps one entry per CDR3 protein. Of approximately 100,000 distinct CDR3 sequences in the sample, around 13% were seen once. These data originate in a study of naive and memory T cell subsets. Study outcomes and limitations: Especially in CD8 cells, naive repertoires contained a few larger clonotypes, possibly CD45RA-re-expressing memory cells.

Source material: naive CD8+ T cells from blood. The receptor comes from a human donor in good health.

CDR3 residues: CATSDVRPGELFF. CDR3 coding DNA: TGTGCCACCAGTGATGTTCGGCCCGGGGAGCTGTTTTTT. This chain connects TRBV24-1 to TRBJ2-2; D is uncertain. V lost 3 bases and J 6 bases, leaving 7 bases between the germline ends. This CDR3 spans 13 amino acids. Looked up from germline, CDR1 is KGHDR and CDR2 is SFDVKD.